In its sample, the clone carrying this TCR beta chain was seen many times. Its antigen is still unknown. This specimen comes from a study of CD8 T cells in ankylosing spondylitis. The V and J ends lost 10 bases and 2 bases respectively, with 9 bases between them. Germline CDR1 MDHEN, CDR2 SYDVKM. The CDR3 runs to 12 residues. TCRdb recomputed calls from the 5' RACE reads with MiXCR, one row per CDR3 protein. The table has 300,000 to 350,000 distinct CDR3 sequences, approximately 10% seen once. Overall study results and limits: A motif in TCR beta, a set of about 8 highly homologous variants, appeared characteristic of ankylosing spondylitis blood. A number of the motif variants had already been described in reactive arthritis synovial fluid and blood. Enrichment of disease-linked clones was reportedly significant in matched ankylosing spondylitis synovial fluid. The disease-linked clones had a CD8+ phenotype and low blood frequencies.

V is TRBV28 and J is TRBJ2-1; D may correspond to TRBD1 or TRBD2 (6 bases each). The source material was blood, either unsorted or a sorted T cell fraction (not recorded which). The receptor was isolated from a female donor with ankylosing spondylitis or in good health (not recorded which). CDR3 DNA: TGTGCCACCCGGGGGCCCTACAATGAGCAGTTCTTC. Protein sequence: CATRGPYNEQFF.